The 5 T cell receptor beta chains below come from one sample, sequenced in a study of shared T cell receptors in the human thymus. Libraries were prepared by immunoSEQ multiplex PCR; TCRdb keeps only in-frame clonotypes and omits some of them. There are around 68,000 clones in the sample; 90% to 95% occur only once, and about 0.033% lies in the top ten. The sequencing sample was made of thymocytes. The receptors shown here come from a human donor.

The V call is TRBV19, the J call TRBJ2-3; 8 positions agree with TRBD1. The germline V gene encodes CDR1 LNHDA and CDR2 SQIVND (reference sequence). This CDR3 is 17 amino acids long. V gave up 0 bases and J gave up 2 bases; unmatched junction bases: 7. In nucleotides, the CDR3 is TGTGCCAGTAGTATAGACAGACAGGGGTCACACACAGATACGCAGTATTTT. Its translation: CASSIDRQGSHTDTQYF.

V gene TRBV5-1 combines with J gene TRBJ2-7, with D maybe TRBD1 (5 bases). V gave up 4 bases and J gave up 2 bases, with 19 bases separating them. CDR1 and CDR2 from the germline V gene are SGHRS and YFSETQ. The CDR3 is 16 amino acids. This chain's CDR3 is CASSMRSRASAYEQYF. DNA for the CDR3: TGCGCCAGCAGCATGAGGTCCAGGGCCTCCGCCTACGAGCAGTACTTC.

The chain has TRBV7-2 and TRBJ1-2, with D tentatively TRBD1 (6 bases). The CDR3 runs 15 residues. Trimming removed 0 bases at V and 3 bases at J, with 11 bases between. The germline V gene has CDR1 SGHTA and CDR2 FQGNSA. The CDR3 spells CASSLAGQTDYGYTF. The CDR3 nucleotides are TGTGCCAGCAGCTTAGCTGGACAGACAGACTATGGCTACACCTTC. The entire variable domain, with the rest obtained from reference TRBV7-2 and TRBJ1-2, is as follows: GAGVSQSPSNKVTEKGKDVELRCDPISGHTALYWYRQSLGQGLEFLIYFQGNSAPDKSGLPSDRFSAERTGGSVSTLTIQRTQQEDSAVYLCASSLAGQTDYGYTFGSGTRLTVV.

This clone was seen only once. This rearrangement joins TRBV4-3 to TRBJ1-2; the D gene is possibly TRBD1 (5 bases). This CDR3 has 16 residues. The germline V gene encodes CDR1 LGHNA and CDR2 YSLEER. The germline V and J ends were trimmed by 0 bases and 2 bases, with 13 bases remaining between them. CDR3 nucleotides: TGCGCCAGCAGCCAAGATCTATCAGGGTGGAACTATGGCTACACCTTC. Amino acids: CASSQDLSGWNYGYTF.

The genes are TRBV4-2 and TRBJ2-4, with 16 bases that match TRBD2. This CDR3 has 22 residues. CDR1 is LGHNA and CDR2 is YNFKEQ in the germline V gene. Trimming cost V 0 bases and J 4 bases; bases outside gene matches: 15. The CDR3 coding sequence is TGTGCCAGCAGCCAAGATTTTTTAAAGGGACTAGCGGGGGGGCCGGCAAAAAACATTCAGTACTTC. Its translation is CASSQDFLKGLAGGPAKNIQYF.